This T cell receptor beta chain is from a study of neurological immune-mediated disorders. CDR3 size: 18 residues. V shed 2 bases and J shed 4 bases, with 23 bases lying between them. From germline, CDR1 is SGHTA and CDR2 FQGNSA. Ten or more counts support this clonotype. TCRdb redid the calling of the 5' RACE reads with MiXCR, one entry per CDR3 protein. This sample has tens of thousands of distinct CDR3 sequences, with over 5.5% found just once. V and J are TRBV7-2 and TRBJ1-1; D ambiguous. The clonotype was recovered from a man aged 18 to 29 in good health. Sequencing input: CD8+ T cells from blood. In DNA, the CDR3 is TGTGCCAGCAGCTTATGGGTTAACTTAGGTGGTTCGAGCACTGAAGCTTTCTTT. This translates into CASSLWVNLGGSSTEAFF.